This TCR beta chain is from a study of T cells in Graves' hyperthyroidism and ophthalmopathy. Germline CDR1 and CDR2: KGHDR and SFDVKD. The CDR3 has 16 residues. V lost 2 bases and J 9 bases, leaving 21 bases between the germline ends. RNA transcripts provided the source from which TCR beta CDR3 regions were amplified. HTBI primers were employed in a first-round RT-PCR of the TCR CDR3. Using its own MiXCR run on the multiplex PCR reads, TCRdb lists one record per CDR3 protein. Here the sample spans 300,000 to 450,000 distinct CDR3 sequences, 20% to 25% being singletons. V gene TRBV24-1 combines with J gene TRBJ1-2, with a possible D match to TRBD1 (5 bases). The sequenced material came from blood. The receptor comes from a man aged 50-60 years with Graves' hyperthyroidism. CDR3 in DNA: TGTGCCACCAGTGATTCCCCCCCCAGGGACGGACGTCGCTACACCTTC. It specifies CATSDSPPRDGRRYTF.